This TCR beta chain came from a study of neurological immune-mediated disorders. The study's findings and limits: The absence of any CDR3 amino acid sequence shared by expanded clones across subjects suggests that repertoires were private in all groups.

Per germline, CDR1 LGHNA and CDR2 YSLEER. The CDR3 consists of 15 residues. Trimming cost V 5 bases and J 1 base; bases outside gene matches: 4. This sample's time point: longitudinal time-point 1 (baseline). Template-switch 5'RACE cDNA synthesis added a 10-nucleotide unique molecular identifier. In TCRdb, the 5' RACE reads were re-called with MiXCR into one record per CDR3 protein. The sample consists of about 49,000 distinct CDR3 sequences, more than 8% of them appearing once. This clonotype was seen many times. Its specificity is unknown. The specimen was PBMCs. This TCR derives from a woman between 40 and 55 years old in good health. This sequence joins TRBV4-3 and TRBJ2-3; 9 bases fit TRBD2. This chain's CDR3 is CASSSLAGGTDTQYF. The CDR3 coding sequence is TGCGCCAGCAGCTCACTAGCGGGCGGCACAGATACGCAGTATTTT.